This T cell receptor (beta chain) is from a study of regulatory T cells in long-lasting Graves disease. Building of the TCR beta libraries involved iRepertoire HTBI primers and Arm-PCR of CDR3 regions. TCRdb re-called the multiplex PCR reads through MiXCR, storing one row per CDR3 protein. The data show over 350,000 distinct CDR3 sequences, approximately 15% seen once. General study findings and limits: Study of thyroid tissue was not done, with only peripheral blood studied. Those with persistent Graves' had less TCR diversity than newly diagnosed patients. Gene preferences differed: TRBV28, TRBJ1-2, TRBJ2-5 in persistent cases.

Trimming cost V 4 bases and J 5 bases; bases outside gene matches: 12. The CDR3 totals 15 residues. Looked up from germline, CDR1 is SQVTM and CDR2 is ANQGSEA. Concerning this clonotype itself: Its antigen is undetermined.

Documented time point: newly diagnosed GD, antithyroid drugs for less than 3 months. The authors made the TCR library using RNA they extracted from PBMCs. This sample was also put to use in a study of T cells in Graves' hyperthyroidism and ophthalmopathy. That study adds: HTBI primers were the set used in a first-round RT-PCR of the TCR CDR3.

The chain uses TRBV29-1 and TRBJ2-3; TRBD2 agrees at 7 bases. The origin of this receptor is a woman aged 45-60 years with Graves disease. This specimen was peripheral blood mononuclear cells (PBMCs), taken at new diagnosis, from a patient treated with antithyroid drugs. The CDR3 bases are TGCAGCGTTGGGTCGGCCGGGACTAACTTAGATACGCAGTATTTT. Protein product: CSVGSAGTNLDTQYF.